This entry describes one T cell receptor beta chain. Its cognate antigen has yet to be identified. Within one base of it there is no much larger clone, and no base qualities were kept. The data were taken from a study of T cell responses to AZD1222 COVID-19 vaccine listed by TCRdb under 2021. Notes on the research overall: AZD1222 recipients whose second dose came at about 4 weeks and those whose second dose came at about 12 weeks were combined into one group, since spike-specific TCR depth and breadth did not differ between the two schedules. Trial participants were enrolled by age into 18-55, 56-69 and 70-plus year subgroups, with approximately 150, 28 and 58 TCR-sequenced participants respectively. A total of 233 trial participants underwent TCR sequencing, of whom nearly 210 had received two doses of AZD1222 and approximately 25 had received two doses of the MenACWY control vaccine. What the work shows at the level of the full study, not this receptor alone: Conclusions about previously exposed vaccinees are limited, since just 5 or 6 AZD1222 recipients were seropositive for SARS-CoV-2 at baseline. Reportedly, close to half of the unique spike-specific TCRs recognized epitopes lying outside the regions that are mutated in the B.1.351 and B.1.1.7 variants. Because no day 14 peak-response samples were available, the repertoires could be characterized only after the peak T cell response. The whole spike protein was spanned by vaccine-associated CD4 TCRs, and dominant responses were seen in regions 160-218 and 743-854. In the small 56-69-year group, the increase in depth fell short of significance, most likely because of low power. Spike-specific TCR breadth and depth rose significantly after two AZD1222 doses compared with day 0 and with MenACWY recipients. Most participants were white British and females outnumbered males, and the authors suggested that clonal diversity may have been underestimated.

The time point label, as the study defines it: baseline before first vaccination. Samples from vaccinated people were obtained from the UK trials COV001 and COV002, which included a single-blind randomized controlled phase 2/3 trial of AZD1222 (ChAdOx1 nCoV-19) in healthy adults. Trial participant PBMC samples were collected at day 0 and day 28 after the second dose for TCRbeta chain sequencing. From cysteine to phenylalanine, the CDR3 is 14 amino acids long. This entry keeps only the CDR3 DNA: 42 bases, framed from base 1. The germline V gene (reference sequence) sets CDR1 to LGHDT and CDR2 to YNNKEL. V and J are truncated by 3 bases and 3 bases respectively, leaving an intervening sequence of 11 bases. The CDR3 regions of human TCRbeta chains were analyzed by immunosequencing. Turning to the authors' computational methods: Repertoire TCRs were matched against a reference library of SARS-CoV-2-specific TCRs generated with the MIRA antigen-specificity platform. Breadth was defined as the fraction of unique TCRs that were SARS-CoV-2-associated. Depth was defined as the fraction of total T cells that were SARS-CoV-2-associated. Using the MIRA data, each spike-specific TCR was assigned both to the spike region to which the TCR was reactive and to a CD4 or CD8 class. Log10-transformed breadth and depth values were compared by one-way ANOVA with Sidak's multiple comparisons tests. Not all clones reach the TCRdb copy of this immuneACCESS table, which keeps in-frame sequences only. Checked studies attribute under half of the gap to unresolved V genes and leave the rest unexplained. That table supplies the V and J calls and clone size; D and trimming were determined from the DNA. For this sample there are just under 55,000 clones; roughly 90% appear just once. The top ten clones comprise less than 2% of the sample.

The sample in question was peripheral blood, obtained on day 0 of AZD1222 vaccination. The receptor was isolated from an adult in good health. The rearrangement joined TRBV3-1 (or the pseudogene TRBV3-2) to TRBJ2-5; a tentative D match to TRBD1 spans 6 bases. The DNA sequence is given as TGTGCCAGCAGCCAGGACAGAAGGGAAGAGACCCAGTACTTC. This codes for CASSQDRREETQYF.